What follows are 31 T cell receptor beta chains derived from one specimen sequenced in a study of CD8+ T cells in alopecia areata. RNA was extracted and reverse transcribed into cDNA as the sequencing template. Sequencing was performed with immunoSEQ multiplex PCR; in TCRdb, only in-frame clones are kept and a portion is missing. This table holds some 80,000 clones, 66% found once. Regarding treatment: oral pan-JAK inhibitor, 5-10 mg twice daily. This specimen was CD8+ T cells sorted from blood, taken at week 24, from a patient treated with tofacitinib. The receptors here all came from a human donor with alopecia areata.

This clone was counted only a few times. The rearrangement links TRBV4-3 to TRBJ2-3; D unresolved. The CDR3 totals 13 residues. V was shortened by 1 base and J by 2 bases, with 4 bases between the two germline ends. From germline, CDR1 is LGHNA and CDR2 YSLEER. This chain's CDR3 is CASSQVITDTQYF. DNA for the CDR3: TGCGCCAGCAGCCAAGTAATCACAGATACGCAGTATTTT.

The V and J genes are TRBV5-1 and TRBJ2-1; D remains unclear. CDR3 length: 13 residues. The germline CDR1 and CDR2 sequences are SGHRS and YFSETQ. V lost 3 bases, J lost 9 bases, and 13 bases lay in between. The CDR3 protein is CASSSDTFGEQFF. Written as DNA, the CDR3 is TGCGCCAGCAGCTCCGACACTTTTGGTGAGCAGTTCTTC.

The chain is built from TRBV5-6 and TRBJ2-6; unclear D gene. This CDR3 contains 15 residues. V lost 3 bases and J lost 0, with 7 bases in between. CDR1 and CDR2 (germline): SGHDT, YYEEEE. The CDR3 is CASSYGYSGANVLTF. The CDR3 DNA sequence: TGTGCCAGCAGCTACGGATACTCTGGGGCCAACGTCCTGACTTTC.

V gene TRBV6-5 combines with J gene TRBJ2-2; D is unresolved. Trimming left V 0 bases short and J 7 bases short, with 6 bases between. Germline V gene lookup returns CDR1 MNHEY and CDR2 SVGAGI. This CDR3 contains 13 residues. The CDR3 sequence: CASSYSNGGELFF. In DNA, the CDR3 is TGTGCCAGCAGTTACTCGAATGGCGGGGAGCTGTTTTTT.

The gene calls are TRBV10-1 and TRBJ2-3; 10 nucleotides line up with TRBD2. This CDR3 has 12 residues. Germline CDR1 and CDR2: WNHNN and SYGVQD (reference sequence). Trimming cost V 9 bases and J 5 bases; bases outside gene matches: 2. CDR3 in amino acids: CARGLAEDTQYF. The CDR3 nucleotides are TGCGCCAGAGGACTAGCGGAAGATACGCAGTATTTT.

The rearrangement links TRBV5-1 to TRBJ2-7, with TRBD2 as a possible D gene (6 bases). Germline loops: CDR1 SGHRS, CDR2 YFSETQ. CDR3 length equals 13 residues. Trimming pared 5 bases from V and 0 bases from J, leaving 9 bases between. This CDR3 reads CASSFGSSYEQYF. The CDR3 nucleotides read TGCGCCAGCAGTTTCGGGAGCTCCTACGAGCAGTACTTC.

This sequence joins TRBV5-1 and TRBJ1-1; the match to TRBD1 covers 10 bases. Trimming at V came to 3 bases and at J to 4 bases, leaving 6 bases not matched to a gene. This CDR3 spans 15 amino acids. The germline V gene has CDR1 SGHRS and CDR2 YFSETQ. The CDR3 DNA is TGCGCCAGCAGCTCAACGACAGGGGGCTTCACTGAAGCTTTCTTT. Its translation: CASSSTTGGFTEAFF.

This chain links TRBV4-1 with TRBJ1-1; no firm D call. The CDR3 length is 15 residues. V lost 0 bases to trimming and J lost 2 bases, with 10 bases between them. The germline V gene has CDR1 MGHRA and CDR2 YSYEKL. The CDR3 protein is CASSQEETANTEAFF. The CDR3 nucleotides are TGCGCCAGCAGCCAAGAAGAAACAGCTAACACTGAAGCTTTCTTT.

This clone was seen a handful of times. The chain has TRBV5-4 and TRBJ1-1; D might be TRBD1 (5 bases). The CDR3 covers 14 residues. The germline CDR1 and CDR2 sequences are SGHNT and YYREEE (reference sequence). V lost 0 bases and J 1 base, leaving 7 bases between the germline ends. CDR3 nucleotides: TGTGCCAGCAGCTTGGACGGGGGGAACACTGAAGCTTTCTTT. Protein: CASSLDGGNTEAFF.

This chain links TRBV4-1 with TRBJ2-3; tentative D call: TRBD2 (5 bases). CDR1 and CDR2 (germline): MGHRA, YSYEKL. The CDR3 length is 17 residues. V was shortened by 2 bases and J by 0 bases, with 15 bases between the two germline ends. In DNA form, the CDR3 reads TGCGCCAGCAGCCAAACCGCGGGTGCCCTTAGCACAGATACGCAGTATTTT. This translates into CASSQTAGALSTDTQYF.

This clone was counted ten times or more. Additional DNA sequences in this sample encode the identical CDR3. The chain couples TRBV27 to TRBJ1-1; perhaps TRBD1 as D (5 bases). Trimming shortened V by 3 bases and J by 0 bases, and 8 bases separated the two germline ends. The CDR3 consists of 14 residues. CDR1 is MNHEY, CDR2 SMNVEV, per germline (reference sequence). The DNA of the CDR3 is TGTGCCAGCAGTTTGGGGGGATTGAACACTGAAGCTTTCTTT. Translated, it gives CASSLGGLNTEAFF.

The V call is TRBV2, the J call TRBJ2-7; D is unclear. Germline values: CDR1 SNHLY, CDR2 FYNNEI. Trimming shortened V by 4 bases and J by 9 bases, and 13 bases separated the two germline ends. The CDR3 extends over 12 amino acids. CDR3 nucleotide sequence: TGTGCCAGCAGTGCTGAACTTATTTGGCAGTACTTC. This codes for CASSAELIWQYF.

CDR3 loop: CSVELGTSYEQYF. CDR3 nucleotides: TGCAGCGTTGAATTAGGGACTTCCTACGAGCAGTACTTC. V is TRBV29-1 and J is TRBJ2-7; the D gene is possibly TRBD2 (6 bases). The CDR3 extends over 13 amino acids. The ends were cut back, 2 bases at V and 1 base at J, with 9 bases in the middle. Per germline, CDR1 SQVTM and CDR2 ANQGSEA.

The V gene is TRBV5-6, the J gene TRBJ2-1; D is uncertain. There are 12 residues in the CDR3. V lost 2 bases to trimming and J lost 6 bases, with 6 bases between them. The V gene's germline CDR1 is SGHDT and CDR2 YYEEEE. CDR3 sequence (DNA): TGTGCCAGCAGCTTCGGCCGCAATGAGCAGTTCTTC. It specifies CASSFGRNEQFF.

The chain uses TRBV4-1 and TRBJ1-1; no clear D gene. Germline V gene data show CDR1 as MGHRA and CDR2 as YSYEKL. The CDR3 spans 16 residues. V was pared by 3 bases and J by 1 base, with 15 bases between. The DNA of the CDR3 is TGCGCCAGCAGCCAGAGATCGACGGGGTCGAACACTGAAGCTTTCTTT. This encodes CASSQRSTGSNTEAFF.

The V gene is TRBV29-1, the J gene TRBJ1-2; no clear D gene. V was cut by 0 bases and J by 3 bases, with 11 bases left in between. Germline values: CDR1 SQVTM, CDR2 ANQGSEA. This CDR3 region has 14 residues. Written as DNA, the CDR3 is TGCAGCGTTGAAGATCCGGCAACCTACTATGGCTACACCTTC. Its translation: CSVEDPATYYGYTF.

The chain employs TRBV30 and TRBJ2-5, with TRBD1 matching over 10 bases. Germline CDR1 GTSNPN, CDR2 SVGIG (reference sequence). This CDR3 spans 13 amino acids. Unmatched junction bases numbered 5, after V lost 5 bases and J lost 5 bases. CDR3 in amino acids: CAWGRDRGETQYF. The CDR3, as DNA: TGTGCCTGGGGCCGGGACAGGGGCGAGACCCAGTACTTC.

The chain has TRBV18 and TRBJ2-3; TRBD1 matches 8 bases. CDR1 and CDR2 (germline): KGHSH, LQKENI. The CDR3 runs 17 residues. The junction had 10 bases not matched to a gene; V was cut back by 3 bases and J by 2 bases. As DNA, the CDR3 is TGTGCCAGCTCACCGACCTTGGGACAGGAACACACAGATACGCAGTATTTT. It specifies CASSPTLGQEHTDTQYF.

The table lists this clone with a count of one. The chain recombines TRBV13 with TRBJ1-6; possibly TRBD1 for D (5 bases). V lost 2 bases and J 7 bases, leaving 12 bases between the germline ends. Germline values: CDR1 PRHDT, CDR2 FYEKMQ (reference sequence). This CDR3 is 15 amino acids long. In nucleotides, the CDR3 is TGTGCCAGCAGCTTAAGTACAGGTTACAATTCACCCCTCCACTTT. Translated, it gives CASSLSTGYNSPLHF. Filled out from reference TRBV13 and TRBJ1-6, the complete variable domain reads AAGVIQSPRHLIKEKRETATLKCYPIPRHDTVYWYQQGPGQDPQFLISFYEKMQSDKGSIPDRFSAQQFSDYHSELNMSSLELGDSALYFCASSLSTGYNSPLHFGNGTRLTVT.

V gene TRBV6-5 combines with J gene TRBJ2-1; 7 positions match TRBD2. Germline CDR1 MNHEY, CDR2 SVGAGI. This CDR3 has 15 amino acids. With V trimmed by 0 bases and J by 9 bases, 8 bases remained unmatched. CDR3 DNA sequence: TGTGCCAGCAGTTACTCTTCGGCGGGGGAGGGTGAGCAGTTCTTC. As protein: CASSYSSAGEGEQFF.

This chain links TRBV4-3 with TRBJ2-5; D may match TRBD1 or TRBD2 (6 bases each). The length of the CDR3 is 16 residues. The V gene lost 0 bases and the J gene lost 7 bases, with 18 bases spanning the gap. Germline loops: CDR1 LGHNA, CDR2 YSLEER. The CDR3: CASSQEPQGGIWTQYF. In DNA, the CDR3 is TGCGCCAGCAGCCAAGAACCCCAAGGGGGGATTTGGACCCAGTACTTC.

Comments on this clone: The junction departs from germline at one end; a sequencing error may be responsible. The sample contains more than one DNA sequence encoding this CDR3. The chain is built from TRBV7-9 and TRBJ1-2; D unresolved. Germline assignment: CDR1 SEHNR and CDR2 FQNEAQ (reference sequence). This CDR3 is 14 amino acids long. The CDR3 DNA follows: TGCGCCAGCAGCTTAGCGGGAAGTAACTATGGCTACACCTTC. It encodes CASSLAGSNYGYTF.

The CDR3 reads CASSLAPTGGEQFF. The CDR3, as DNA: TGTGCCAGCAGCTTAGCCCCCACGGGGGGCGAGCAGTTCTTC. The chain recombines TRBV11-2 with TRBJ2-1; D possibly corresponds to TRBD2 (7 bases). Germline V gives CDR1 SGHAT, CDR2 FQNNGV. The length of the CDR3 is 14 residues. The ends were cut back, 1 base at V and 10 bases at J, with 14 bases in the middle.

The rearrangement joins TRBV7-9 to TRBJ1-2; no definite D call. CDR3 length equals 18 residues. Germline lookup yields CDR1 SEHNR and CDR2 FQNEAQ (reference sequence). Trimming cost V 5 bases and J 1 base, with 23 bases left between them. The CDR3 DNA reads as TGTGCCAGCAGCCCACCCCTTTCAACACCAGTCTTTAACTATGGCTACACCTTC. Protein: CASSPPLSTPVFNYGYTF.

The rearrangement links TRBV4-3 to TRBJ2-2; a possible D gene is TRBD2 (5 bases). The germline V gene encodes CDR1 LGHNA and CDR2 YSLEER. Trimming stripped 2 bases from V and 0 bases from J, with 16 bases between. The CDR3 is 18 residues long. Written as DNA, the CDR3 is TGCGCCAGCAGCCAACAGCGAGGGTCGGTAGCGAACACCGGGGAGCTGTTTTTT. It translates to CASSQQRGSVANTGELFF.

This clone was seen repeatedly, ten times or more. V gene TRBV4-1 combines with J gene TRBJ1-6; 9 positions match TRBD1. V lost 4 bases and J lost 12; bases outside the gene matches: 13. Germline assignment: CDR1 MGHRA and CDR2 YSYEKL. The CDR3 has 16 amino acids. The CDR3 DNA sequence: TGCGCCAGCAGCCCGGTGTCCGGGACAGGGAATGAACCCCTCCACTTT. As protein: CASSPVSGTGNEPLHF.

The chain recombines TRBV27 with TRBJ2-7; D unresolved. Trimming shortened V by 4 bases and J by 2 bases, and 15 bases separated the two germline ends. CDR1 is MNHEY and CDR2 is SMNVEV in the germline V gene (reference sequence). There are 15 residues in the CDR3. CDR3 bases: TGTGCCAGCAGTTGGGCCCATGACCGAACCTACGAGCAGTACTTC. Its protein product is CASSWAHDRTYEQYF.

The chain employs TRBV2 and TRBJ1-3; D gene uncertain. The CDR3 extends over 12 amino acids. V lost 3 bases and J 9 bases, leaving 9 bases between the germline ends. Germline CDR1 is SNHLY and CDR2 is FYNNEI. As DNA, the CDR3 is TGTGCCAGCAGTGATGGGGAATCCACCATATATTTT. Its translation is CASSDGESTIYF. The whole variable domain, filled in from reference TRBV2 and TRBJ1-3, reads EPEVTQTPSHQVTQMGQEVILRCVPISNHLYFYWYRQILGQKVEFLVSFYNNEISEKSEIFDDQFSVERPDGSNFTLKIRSTKLEDSAMYFCASSDGESTIYFGEGSWLTVV.

This sequence joins TRBV29-1 and TRBJ2-1; 7 nucleotides line up with TRBD2. CDR1 and CDR2 (germline): SQVTM, ANQGSEA. J gave up 6 bases and V 3 bases, and 11 bases lay outside the gene matches. This CDR3 has 15 amino acids. The CDR3 DNA reads as TGCAGCGTTGATGAGTCTGCGGGAGTTGTCAATGAGCAGTTCTTC. Protein sequence: CSVDESAGVVNEQFF.

This chain uses TRBV4-3 with TRBJ1-4; tentative D call: TRBD1 (5 bases). CDR3 length: 14 residues. Trimming pared 0 bases from V and 8 bases from J, leaving 10 bases between. Germline CDR1 and CDR2: LGHNA and YSLEER. DNA for the CDR3: TGCGCCAGCAGCCAAGAGCGAGGGGACGAAAAACTGTTTTTT. It specifies CASSQERGDEKLFF.

The V and J genes are TRBV7-3 and TRBJ2-1; TRBD2 agrees at 13 bases. The germline V gene encodes CDR1 SGHTA and CDR2 FQGTGA. V lost 4 bases to trimming and J lost 2 bases; unmatched junction nucleotides: 5. The CDR3 totals 17 residues. For the CDR3, the DNA is TGTGCCAGCAGCTCGCGGACTAGCGGGGGACCCTACAATGAGCAGTTCTTC. This sequence encodes CASSSRTSGGPYNEQFF.